These 3 T cell receptor beta chains came from one sample sequenced in a study of vaccination effects on CD4 cells after COVID-19. These TCRs are of unknown antigen specificity. Using immunoSEQ multiplex PCR, the repertoire was profiled, and TCRdb retains in-frame clones only, with some absent. Of 50,000 to 60,000 clones in the sample, roughly 70% were seen once. Viral peptide pools were used in the ViraFEST assay to expand antigen-specific CD4+ T cells, and sequencing came afterward. The culture ran for 9 to 11 days, and then CD4+ T cells were isolated. Each vaccine recipient was nucleocapsid antibody negative and had no prior SARS-CoV-2 infection. This specimen consisted of CD4+ T cells from PBMCs cultured with SARS-CoV-2 spike peptides, obtained before COVID-19 vaccination. The receptors here all came from a human donor who received a COVID-19 vaccine.

This clone was observed a handful of times. The rearrangement uses TRBV3-1 (or the pseudogene TRBV3-2) and TRBJ2-3, with D perhaps matching TRBD2 (5 bases). V lost 3 bases, J lost 2 bases, and 9 bases lay in between. The CDR3 extends over 14 amino acids. Germline V gives CDR1 LGHDT, CDR2 YNNKEL (reference sequence). CDR3 sequence reads: CASSQRVTTDTQYF. For the CDR3, the DNA is TGTGCCAGCAGCCAGAGGGTTACCACAGATACGCAGTATTTT.

The chain links TRBV19 to TRBJ2-4, with D perhaps matching TRBD1 (6 bases). CDR3 length: 15 residues. Germline loops: CDR1 LNHDA, CDR2 SQIVND (reference sequence). V lost 7 bases and J lost 0, with 13 bases in between. The chain's CDR3 is CASTDDRIAKNIQYF. In DNA form, the CDR3 reads TGTGCCAGTACCGATGACAGGATAGCCAAAAACATTCAGTACTTC.

V is TRBV6-5 and J is TRBJ2-5; either TRBD1 or TRBD2 may supply D (6 bases each). The CDR3 extends over 15 amino acids. Germline CDR1 and CDR2: MNHEY and SVGAGI. The germline V and J ends were trimmed by 6 bases and 4 bases, with 18 bases remaining between them. This CDR3 reads CASRQGLGGGETQYF. Here the CDR3 DNA reads TGTGCCAGCAGACAGGGCCTCGGGGGTGGAGAGACCCAGTACTTC.